This T cell receptor (beta chain) was sequenced during a study of siplizumab effects on memory and regulatory T cells. Comment on this clone: Antigen: not known. A much larger clone sits a single nucleotide away, making a read error possible. Other DNA sequences in the same sample also yield this CDR3.

Cells from the mixed lymphocyte reaction were cocultured for around 6 days at 37°C. The germline V gene has CDR1 MNHEY and CDR2 SVGAGI. V was shortened by 6 bases and J by 8 bases, with 16 bases between the two germline ends. The CDR3 is made up of 13 amino acids. The study assayed 90,000 to 100,000 TCR templates per sample. The method was immunoSEQ multiplex PCR; TCRdb's version includes in-frame clones alone and lacks a portion of them. The sample lists over 7,500 clones, more than 35% seen once, with 8.5% to 9.5% in the top ten. The TCR sequence derives from a human donor in good health; the cells came from an allogeneic mixed lymphocyte reaction. This chain joins TRBV6-5 and TRBJ1-1, with a possible D match to TRBD1 (5 bases). Source material: CFSE-low (dividing) CD4+ T cells sorted from an allogeneic mixed lymphocyte reaction. The CDR3 spells CASSYRERDEAFF. For the CDR3, the DNA is TGTGCCAGCAGCTACCGTGAGCGGGACGAAGCTTTCTTT.